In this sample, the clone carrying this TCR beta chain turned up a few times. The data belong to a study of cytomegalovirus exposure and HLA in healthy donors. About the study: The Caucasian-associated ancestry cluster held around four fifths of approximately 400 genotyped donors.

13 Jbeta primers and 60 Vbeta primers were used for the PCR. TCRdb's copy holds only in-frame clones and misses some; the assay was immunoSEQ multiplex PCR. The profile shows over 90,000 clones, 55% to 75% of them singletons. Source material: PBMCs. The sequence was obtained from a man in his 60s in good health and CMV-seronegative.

Here the CDR3 DNA reads TGTGCCAGCAGTTTTAGAGTTGAGCCCCAGCATTTT. It encodes CASSFRVEPQHF. This rearrangement joins TRBV28 to TRBJ1-5; the D is unclear. The germline V gene encodes CDR1 MDHEN and CDR2 SYDVKM. CDR3 length equals 12 residues. V shed 3 bases and J shed 8 bases, with 8 bases lying between them.